This TCR beta chain was sequenced in a study of OX40 agonist ivuxolimab in advanced cancers. Background on the study: Dose-escalation patients were diagnosed with hepatocellular carcinoma, melanoma, renal cell cancer or head and neck cancer. Males comprised 75% to 90% of the group, whose mean age was roughly 60 years (range roughly 23 to 80). A history of anti-PD-1, anti-PD-L1 or anti-CTLA-4 therapy was acceptable, and approximately 40% had some.

Libraries were prepared by immunoSEQ multiplex PCR; TCRdb keeps only in-frame clonotypes and omits some of them. The profile covers 20,000 to 25,000 clones, with approximately 81% appearing a single time and 24% taken by the ten largest. Germline V gives CDR1 SEHNR, CDR2 FQNEAQ (reference sequence). The CDR3 totals 11 residues. V gave up 2 bases and J gave up 5 bases, with 0 bases separating them. This TCR derives from an adult with an advanced solid tumor such as melanoma, head and neck, liver or kidney cancer. The chain combines TRBV7-9 with TRBJ2-2; D gene uncertain. Material: CD4+ or CD8+ T cells sorted from blood, obtained in a trial of the OX40 agonist ivuxolimab. CDR3 sequence: CASSLTGELFF. The CDR3 region has the DNA TGTGCCAGCAGCTTAACCGGGGAGCTGTTTTTT. Full variable domain (outside the CDR3, taken from reference TRBV7-9 and TRBJ2-2): DTGVSQNPRHKITKRGQNVTFRCDPISEHNRLYWYRQTLGQGPEFLTYFQNEAQLEKSRLLSDRFSAERPKGSFSTLEIQRTEQGDSAMYLCASSLTGELFFGEGSRLTVL.